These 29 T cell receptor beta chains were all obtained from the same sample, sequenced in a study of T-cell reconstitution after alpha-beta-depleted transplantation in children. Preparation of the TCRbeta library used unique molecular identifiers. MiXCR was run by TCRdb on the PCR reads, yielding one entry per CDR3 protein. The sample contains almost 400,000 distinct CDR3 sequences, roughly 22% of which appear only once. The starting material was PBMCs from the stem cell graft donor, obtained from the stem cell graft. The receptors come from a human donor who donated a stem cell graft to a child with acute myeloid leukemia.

CDR3 DNA sequence: TGTGCCAGCAGTTACGGACAGGGGTCCTACAATGAGCAGTTCTTC. The encoded protein is CASSYGQGSYNEQFF. The chain recombines TRBV6-5 with TRBJ2-1; 9 bases agree with TRBD1. Germline loops: CDR1 MNHEY, CDR2 SVGAGI. There are 15 residues in the CDR3. Unmatched junction bases numbered 0, after V lost 2 bases and J lost 1 base.

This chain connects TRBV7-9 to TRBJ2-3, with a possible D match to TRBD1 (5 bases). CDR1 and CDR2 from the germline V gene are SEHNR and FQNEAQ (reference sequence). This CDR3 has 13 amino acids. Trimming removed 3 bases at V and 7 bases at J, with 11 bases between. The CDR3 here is CASSLAGINTQYF. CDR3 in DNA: TGTGCCAGCAGCTTGGCAGGGATCAATACGCAGTATTTT.

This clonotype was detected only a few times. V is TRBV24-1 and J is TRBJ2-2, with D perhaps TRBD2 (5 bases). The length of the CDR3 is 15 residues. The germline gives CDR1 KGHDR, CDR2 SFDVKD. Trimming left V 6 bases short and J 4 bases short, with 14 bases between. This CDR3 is CATSTTSPRTGELFF. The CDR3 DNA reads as TGTGCCACCAGTACCACTAGTCCTCGCACCGGGGAGCTGTTTTTT.

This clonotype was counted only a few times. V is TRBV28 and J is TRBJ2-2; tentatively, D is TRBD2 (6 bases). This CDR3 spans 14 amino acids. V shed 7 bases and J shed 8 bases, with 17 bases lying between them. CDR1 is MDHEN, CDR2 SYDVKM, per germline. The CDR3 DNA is TGTGCCAGCAATGGGCTCGGGAGTGGTGGGGAGCTGTTTTTT. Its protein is CASNGLGSGGELFF.

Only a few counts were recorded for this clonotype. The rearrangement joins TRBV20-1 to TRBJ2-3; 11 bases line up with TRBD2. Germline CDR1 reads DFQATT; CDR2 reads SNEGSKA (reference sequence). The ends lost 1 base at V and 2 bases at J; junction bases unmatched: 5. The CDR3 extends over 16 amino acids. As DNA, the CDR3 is TGCAGTGCTAGAGGGGCTAGCGGGAGGTTCACAGATACGCAGTATTTT. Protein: CSARGASGRFTDTQYF.

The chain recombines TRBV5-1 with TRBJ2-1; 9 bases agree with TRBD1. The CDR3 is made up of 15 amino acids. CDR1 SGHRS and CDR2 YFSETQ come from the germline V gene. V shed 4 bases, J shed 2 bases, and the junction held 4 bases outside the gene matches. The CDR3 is CASSHDRGTYNEQFF. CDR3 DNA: TGCGCCAGCAGCCATGACAGGGGGACCTACAATGAGCAGTTCTTC. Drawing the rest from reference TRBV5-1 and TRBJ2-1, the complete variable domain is KAGVTQTPRYLIKTRGQQVTLSCSPISGHRSVSWYQQTPGQGLQFLFEYFSETQRNKGNFPGRFSGRQFSNSRSEMNVSTLELGDSALYLCASSHDRGTYNEQFFGPGTRLTVL.

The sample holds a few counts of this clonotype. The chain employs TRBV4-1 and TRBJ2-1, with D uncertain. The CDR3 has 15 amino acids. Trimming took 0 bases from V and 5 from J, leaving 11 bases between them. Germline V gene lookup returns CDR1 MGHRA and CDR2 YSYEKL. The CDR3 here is CASSQDPPTDNEQFF. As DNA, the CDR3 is TGCGCCAGCAGCCAAGATCCCCCCACGGACAATGAGCAGTTCTTC.

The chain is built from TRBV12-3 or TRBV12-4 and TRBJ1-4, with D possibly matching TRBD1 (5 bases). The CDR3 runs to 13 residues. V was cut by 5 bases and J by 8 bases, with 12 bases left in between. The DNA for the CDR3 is TGTGCCAGCAGTGGGGCGGTACGGGAAAAACTGTTTTTT. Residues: CASSGAVREKLFF.

CDR3 loop: CASSPKEGSGANVLTF. The CDR3 bases are TGCGCCAGCAGCCCCAAGGAGGGATCTGGGGCCAACGTCCTGACTTTC. This chain connects TRBV5-1 to TRBJ2-6; possibly TRBD2 for D (6 bases). V gave up 4 bases and J gave up 1 base, with 12 bases separating them. The CDR3 runs to 16 residues. The germline gives CDR1 SGHRS, CDR2 YFSETQ.

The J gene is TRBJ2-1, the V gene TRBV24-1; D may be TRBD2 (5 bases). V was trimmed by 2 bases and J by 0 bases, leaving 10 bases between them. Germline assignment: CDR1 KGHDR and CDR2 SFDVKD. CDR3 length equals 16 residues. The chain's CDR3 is CATSDYEGFSYNEQFF. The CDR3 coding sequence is TGTGCCACCAGTGATTATGAGGGATTCTCCTACAATGAGCAGTTCTTC.

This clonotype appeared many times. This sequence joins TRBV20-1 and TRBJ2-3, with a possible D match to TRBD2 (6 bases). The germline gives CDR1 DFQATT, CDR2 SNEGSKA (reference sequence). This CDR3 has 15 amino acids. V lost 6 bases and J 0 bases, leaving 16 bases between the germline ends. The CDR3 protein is CSAQNSGTSTDTQYF. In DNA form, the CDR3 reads TGCAGTGCACAAAATAGCGGAACTAGCACAGATACGCAGTATTTT.

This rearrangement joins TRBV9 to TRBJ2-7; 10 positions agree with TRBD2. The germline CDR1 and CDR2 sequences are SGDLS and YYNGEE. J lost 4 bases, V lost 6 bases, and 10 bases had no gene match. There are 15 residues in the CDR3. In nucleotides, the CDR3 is TGTGCCAGCATCTCAGGAGCGGGAGGGCCTTACGAGCAGTACTTC. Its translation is CASISGAGGPYEQYF.

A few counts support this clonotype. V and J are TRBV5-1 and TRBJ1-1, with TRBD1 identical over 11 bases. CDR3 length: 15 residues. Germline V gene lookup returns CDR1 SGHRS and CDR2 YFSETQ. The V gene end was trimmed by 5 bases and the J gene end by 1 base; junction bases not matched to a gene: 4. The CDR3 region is CASRTGTGGNTEAFF. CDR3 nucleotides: TGCGCCAGCAGAACCGGGACAGGGGGGAACACTGAAGCTTTCTTT.

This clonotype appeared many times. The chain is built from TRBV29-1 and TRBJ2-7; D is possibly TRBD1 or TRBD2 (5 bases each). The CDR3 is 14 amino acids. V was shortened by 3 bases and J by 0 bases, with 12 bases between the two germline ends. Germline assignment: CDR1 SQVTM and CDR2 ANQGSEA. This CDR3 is CSVDRDRSSYEQYF. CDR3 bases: TGCAGCGTTGACAGGGACCGGAGCTCCTACGAGCAGTACTTC.

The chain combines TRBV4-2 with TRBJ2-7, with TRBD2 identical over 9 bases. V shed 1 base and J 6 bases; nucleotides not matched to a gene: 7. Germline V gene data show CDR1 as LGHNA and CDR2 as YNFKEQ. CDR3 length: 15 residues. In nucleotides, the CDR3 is TGTGCCAGCAGCCAAGTTTCACGAGCGGGAGGCGAGCAGTACTTC. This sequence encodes CASSQVSRAGGEQYF.

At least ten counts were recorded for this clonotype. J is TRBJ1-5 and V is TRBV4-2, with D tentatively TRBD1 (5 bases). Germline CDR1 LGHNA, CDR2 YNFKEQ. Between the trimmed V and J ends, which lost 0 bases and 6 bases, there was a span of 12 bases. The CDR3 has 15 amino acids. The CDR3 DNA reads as TGTGCCAGCAGCCAAGACAGGGTTACAAGTCAGCCCCAGCATTTT. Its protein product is CASSQDRVTSQPQHF.

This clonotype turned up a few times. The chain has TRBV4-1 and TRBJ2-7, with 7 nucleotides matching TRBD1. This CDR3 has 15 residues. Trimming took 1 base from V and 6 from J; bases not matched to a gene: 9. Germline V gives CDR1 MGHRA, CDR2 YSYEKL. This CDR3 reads CASSQVRQGISEQYF. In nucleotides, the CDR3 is TGCGCCAGCAGCCAAGTCAGACAGGGTATCTCCGAGCAGTACTTC.

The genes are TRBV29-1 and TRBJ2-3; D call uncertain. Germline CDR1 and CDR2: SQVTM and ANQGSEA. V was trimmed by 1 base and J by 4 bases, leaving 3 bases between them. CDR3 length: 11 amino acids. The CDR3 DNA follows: TGCAGCGTTGAAGTGGCAGATACGCAGTATTTT. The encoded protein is CSVEVADTQYF.

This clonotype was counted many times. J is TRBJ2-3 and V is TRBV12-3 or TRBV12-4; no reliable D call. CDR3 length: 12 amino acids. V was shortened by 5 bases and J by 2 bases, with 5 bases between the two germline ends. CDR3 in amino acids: CASSQVTDTQYF. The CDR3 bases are TGTGCCAGCAGTCAGGTCACAGATACGCAGTATTTT.

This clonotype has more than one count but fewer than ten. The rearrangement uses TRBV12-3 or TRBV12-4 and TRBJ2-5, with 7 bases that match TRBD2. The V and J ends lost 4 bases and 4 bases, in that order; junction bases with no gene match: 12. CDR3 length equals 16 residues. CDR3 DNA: TGTGCCAGCAGTTCACAACGAAAACTAGCGCTAGAGACCCAGTACTTC. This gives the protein CASSSQRKLALETQYF.

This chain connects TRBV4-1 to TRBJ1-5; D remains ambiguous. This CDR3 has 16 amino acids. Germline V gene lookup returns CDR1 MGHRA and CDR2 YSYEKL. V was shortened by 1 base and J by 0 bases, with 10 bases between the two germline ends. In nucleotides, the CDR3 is TGCGCCAGCAGCCAAGGGCAGCTATATAGCAATCAGCCCCAGCATTTT. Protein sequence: CASSQGQLYSNQPQHF.

This chain's CDR3 is CSATTGVNYGYTF. In DNA form, the CDR3 reads TGCAGTGCCACAACAGGGGTTAACTATGGCTACACCTTC. The V and J genes are TRBV20-1 and TRBJ1-2, with 7 bases matching TRBD1. Germline assignment: CDR1 DFQATT and CDR2 SNEGSKA (reference sequence). The CDR3 covers 13 residues. The trim removed 6 bases at V and 1 base at J, leaving 5 bases unmatched.

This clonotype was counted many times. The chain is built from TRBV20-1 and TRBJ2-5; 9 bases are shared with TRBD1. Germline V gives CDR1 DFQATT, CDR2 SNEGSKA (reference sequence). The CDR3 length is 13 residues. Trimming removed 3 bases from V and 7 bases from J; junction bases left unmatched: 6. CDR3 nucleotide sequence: TGCAGTGCTAGGGCTCCGGGACAGGGGACCCAGTACTTC. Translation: CSARAPGQGTQYF.

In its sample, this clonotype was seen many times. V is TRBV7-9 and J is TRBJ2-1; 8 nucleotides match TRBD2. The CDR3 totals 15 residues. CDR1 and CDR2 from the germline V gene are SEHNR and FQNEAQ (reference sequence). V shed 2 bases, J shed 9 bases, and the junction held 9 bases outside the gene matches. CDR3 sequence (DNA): TGTGCCAGCAGCTTACGGCTAGCGGGTACATTTGAGCAGTTCTTC. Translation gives CASSLRLAGTFEQFF.

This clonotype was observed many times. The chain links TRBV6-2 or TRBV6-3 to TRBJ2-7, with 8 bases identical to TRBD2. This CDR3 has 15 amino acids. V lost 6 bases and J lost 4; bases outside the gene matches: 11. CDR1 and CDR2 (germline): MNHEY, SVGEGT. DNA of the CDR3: TGTGCCAGCAGACACCCACTAGCGGCTTATTACGAGCAGTACTTC. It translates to CASRHPLAAYYEQYF.

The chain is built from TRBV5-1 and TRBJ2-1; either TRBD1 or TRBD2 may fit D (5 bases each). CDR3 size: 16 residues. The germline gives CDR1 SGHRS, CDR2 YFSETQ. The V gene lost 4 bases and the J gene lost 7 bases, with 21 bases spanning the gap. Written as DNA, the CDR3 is TGCGCCAGCAGCACGTGGGGGATCCCCTTGGGAAATGAGCAGTTCTTC. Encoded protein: CASSTWGIPLGNEQFF.

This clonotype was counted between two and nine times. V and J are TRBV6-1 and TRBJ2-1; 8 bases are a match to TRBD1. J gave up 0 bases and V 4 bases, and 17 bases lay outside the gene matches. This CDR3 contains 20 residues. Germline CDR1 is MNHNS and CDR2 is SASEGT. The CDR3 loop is CASSARGLTLMSGSYNEQFF. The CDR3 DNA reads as TGTGCCAGCAGTGCCAGGGGGCTGACCTTGATGTCCGGCTCCTACAATGAGCAGTTCTTC.

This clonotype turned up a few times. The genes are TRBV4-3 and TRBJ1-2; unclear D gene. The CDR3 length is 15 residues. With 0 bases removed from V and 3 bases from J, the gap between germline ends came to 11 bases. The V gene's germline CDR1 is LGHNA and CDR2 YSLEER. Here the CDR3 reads CASSQEFNWDYGYTF. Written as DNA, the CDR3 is TGCGCCAGCAGCCAAGAATTCAACTGGGACTATGGCTACACCTTC.

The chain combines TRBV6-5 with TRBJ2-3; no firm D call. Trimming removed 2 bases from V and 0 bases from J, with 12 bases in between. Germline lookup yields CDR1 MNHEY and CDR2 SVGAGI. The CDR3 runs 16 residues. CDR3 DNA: TGTGCCAGCAGTTACGAGGTGCCCACTAGCACAGATACGCAGTATTTT. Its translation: CASSYEVPTSTDTQYF.